The following is a TCR beta chain sequence with its context. The source of the sample is a study of OX40 agonist ivuxolimab in advanced cancers. Background on the study: The group had a mean age of 60 years, ranged from roughly 23 to 85, and was 82.7% male.

Sequencing used immunoSEQ multiplex PCR; TCRdb keeps in-frame clones, though not all of them. The sample has tens of thousands of clones; more than 75% are singletons. This CDR3 is 14 amino acids long. Trimming at V came to 5 bases and at J to 5 bases, leaving 5 bases not matched to a gene. Germline-derived CDR1 and CDR2 are SGHRS and YFSETQ. J is TRBJ1-4 and V is TRBV5-1; 8 positions agree with TRBD1. The receptor's source is an adult with an advanced solid tumor such as melanoma, head and neck, liver or kidney cancer. The sample was CD4+ or CD8+ T cells sorted from blood, taken in a trial of the OX40 agonist ivuxolimab. The CDR3 sequence: CASSRQGINEKLFF. DNA of the CDR3: TGCGCCAGCAGTCGACAGGGGATAAATGAAAAACTGTTTTTT.